This T cell receptor beta chain comes out of a study of T-cell memory formation after mild COVID-19. This CDR3 comprises 16 residues. CDR1 is MNHEY, CDR2 SVGEGT, per germline. V lost 7 bases, J lost 6 bases, and 22 bases lay in between. Study outcomes and limitations: Some SARS-CoV-2-responding clones were already detected in memory before infection. Clones shrinking between day 15 and 85 showed a balanced CD4/CD8 split, and those that grew later tilted toward CD4+. Mainly in CM and EM were contracting CD4+ clones; CD8+ were in EMRA.

This clonotype was seen a handful of times. Antigen specificity is unknown. TCRdb used MiXCR to reprocess the 5' RACE reads, holding one entry per CDR3 protein. Found here are 250,000 to 350,000 distinct CDR3 sequences, 16% of them singletons; the top ten hold roughly 23%. The source is a man aged 18 to 30 who had mild COVID-19 (a few samples of this study predate the infection). Cell type and time point are not known. The sequenced sample consisted of PBMCs or a T cell subset sorted from them (not recorded which). The chain combines TRBV6-2 or TRBV6-3 with TRBJ2-4; the D is unclear. For the CDR3, the DNA is TGTGCCAGCATGAGAATTGGGTCTCGGCAGACAAACATTCAGTACTTC. Translation: CASMRIGSRQTNIQYF.